The rows below give T cell receptor beta chains drawn from one sample of a study of PD-1 blockade in mismatch repair-deficient tumors. Profiling relied on immunoSEQ multiplex PCR, and the TCRdb table lists in-frame clones only, not all of them. Of some 100,000 clones listed, 82% are singletons. The sequencing used peripheral blood, collected roughly 35 weeks after starting pembrolizumab. These receptors were obtained from an adult with mismatch repair-deficient cancer. CDR3s include the opening cysteine and the closing phenylalanine or tryptophan. The D gene is left open where the match is weak. A clone size is listed for some rows: how often the clone was seen (once, few, many), or a class if it is expanded.

J | D | size | V | CDR3 | DNA
TRBJ2-1 | NA | NA | TRBV5-1 | CASSLVGGGYNEQFF | TGCGCCAGCAGCTTGGTGGGGGGTGGTTACAATGAGCAGTTCTTC
TRBJ2-7 | NA | NA | TRBV14 | CASSQVQSSTTQYF | TGTGCCAGCAGCCAAGTACAATCCTCTACGACGCAGTACTTC
TRBJ2-1 | TRBD1 | NA | TRBV11-2 | CASSLLPGTGGSANNEQFF | TGTGCCAGCAGCTTATTACCGGGGACAGGGGGTTCTGCAAACAATGAGCAGTTCTTC
TRBJ1-1 | NA | few | TRBV20-1 | CSAFDIEAFF | TGCAGTGCTTTCGACATCGAAGCTTTCTTT
TRBJ2-5 | TRBD2 | NA | TRBV4-3 | CASSPFLAVRETQYF | TGCGCCAGCAGCCCCTTCCTAGCGGTTCGGGAGACCCAGTACTTC
TRBJ2-1 | NA | NA | TRBV7-9 | CASSSPAYNEQFF | TGTGCCAGCAGCTCCCCTGCGTACAATGAGCAGTTCTTC
TRBJ1-2 | NA | once | TRBV6-1 | CASSARETTTPYGYTF | TGTGCCAGCAGTGCCAGGGAGACAACTACCCCCTATGGCTACACCTTC
TRBJ1-5 | NA | NA | TRBV2 | CASSVEGAQHF | TGTGCCAGCAGTGTCGAGGGGGCCCAGCATTTT
TRBJ2-7 | TRBD2 | NA | TRBV5-6 | CASILNSGGTYEQYF | TGTGCCAGCATTTTGAATAGCGGGGGAACCTACGAGCAGTACTTC
TRBJ2-2 | NA | NA | TRBV6-5 | CASSYPGGLGTGELFF | TGTGCCAGCAGTTACCCAGGGGGGTTAGGCACCGGGGAGCTGTTTTTT
TRBJ2-7 | NA | NA | TRBV6-1 | CASSEVGDGNEQYF | TGTGCCAGCAGTGAAGTGGGGGACGGCAACGAGCAGTACTTC
TRBJ1-3 | NA | NA | TRBV27 | CASSTNSGNTIYF | TGTGCCAGCAGTACCAACTCTGGAAACACCATATATTTT
TRBJ2-2 | TRBD2 | NA | TRBV23-1 | CASSQSTTSGRNLGTGELFF | TGCGCCAGCAGTCAATCGACGACTAGCGGGAGAAATTTGGGCACCGGGGAGCTGTTTTTT
TRBJ2-2 | NA | NA | TRBV29-1 | CSVGGLSTGELFF | TGCAGCGTTGGGGGACTGTCCACCGGGGAGCTGTTTTTT
TRBJ1-1 | NA | NA | TRBV6-6 | CASNRGDTEAFF | TGTGCCAGCAATCGAGGGGACACTGAAGCTTTCTTT
TRBJ2-7 | NA | NA | TRBV6-1 | CASSEGLGEHYEQYF | TGTGCCAGCAGTGAAGGGCTAGGAGAGCACTACGAGCAGTACTTC
TRBJ2-1 | NA | NA | TRBV7-3 | CASSLSGGVNEQFF | TGTGCCAGCAGCCTCTCCGGGGGAGTCAATGAGCAGTTCTTC
TRBJ1-1 | NA | NA | TRBV4-2 | CASSPTHGGTEAFF | TGTGCCAGCAGCCCGACGCATGGGGGCACTGAAGCTTTCTTT
TRBJ1-1 | TRBD1 | NA | TRBV5-8 | CASSLPGQVNTEAFF | TGTGCCAGCAGCTTACCGGGACAGGTGAACACTGAAGCTTTCTTT
TRBJ2-7 | NA | NA | TRBV13 | CASSLGAGGSYEQYF | TGTGCCAGCAGCTTAGGGGCGGGTGGATCGTACGAGCAGTACTTC
TRBJ2-7 | NA | NA | TRBV6-5 | CASSYRASASYEQYF | TGTGCCAGCAGTTACAGGGCTAGCGCGTCCTACGAGCAGTACTTC
TRBJ2-5 | TRBD2 | NA | TRBV10-3 | CAIGEGTQYF | TGTGCCATCGGGGAGGGGACCCAGTACTTC
TRBJ2-4 | NA | NA | TRBV14 | CASSLSGGRNIQYF | TGTGCCAGCTCCCTTAGCGGTGGGAGAAACATTCAGTACTTC
TRBJ2-3 | TRBD1 | NA | TRBV7-9 | CASSSRGQGTDTQYF | TGTGCCAGCAGCTCGAGGGGACAGGGCACAGATACGCAGTATTTT
TRBJ1-5 | NA | few | TRBV19 | CASSLGGGSNQPQHF | TGTGCCAGTAGTTTGGGGGGCGGCTCAAATCAGCCCCAGCATTTT
TRBJ1-1 | NA | once | TRBV19 | CASSIEGRGTGNTEAFF | TGTGCCAGTAGTATAGAAGGTCGGGGGACTGGGAACACTGAAGCTTTCTTT
TRBJ2-5 | NA | NA | TRBV9 | CASSEGRTETQYF | TGTGCCAGCAGCGAGGGGAGGACGGAGACCCAGTACTTC
TRBJ2-2 | NA | NA | TRBV7-8 | CASSLLEGSNTGELFF | TGTGCCAGCAGCTTATTGGAGGGATCGAACACCGGGGAGCTGTTTTTT
TRBJ1-2 | TRBD1 | NA | TRBV7-9 | CASSLGQGDYGYTF | TGTGCCAGCAGCTTAGGGCAGGGGGACTATGGCTACACCTTC
TRBJ2-7 | NA | few | TRBV7-8 | CASSFDRWDEQYF | TGTGCCAGCAGCTTTGACCGATGGGACGAGCAGTACTTC
TRBJ2-7 | TRBD1 | NA | TRBV6-5 | CASSYSRDRAGEQYF | TGTGCCAGCAGTTACTCCCGGGACAGGGCCGGCGAGCAGTACTTC
TRBJ2-7 | NA | NA | TRBV5-1 | CASSPGLQGYEQYF | TGTGCCAGCAGCCCAGGACTCCAGGGCTACGAGCAGTACTTC
TRBJ2-1 | TRBD2 | NA | TRBV9 | CASSMGLGYNEQFF | TGTGCCAGCAGTATGGGACTAGGGTACAATGAGCAGTTCTTC
TRBJ2-6 | NA | once | TRBV6-5 | CASRWSRTPGANVLTF | TGTGCCAGCCGTTGGTCTCGGACACCTGGGGCCAACGTCCTGACTTTC
TRBJ2-2 | NA | NA | TRBV27 | CASSLSPAPQAGELFF | TGTGCCAGCAGTTTATCGCCCGCGCCCCAAGCCGGGGAGCTGTTTTTT
TRBJ2-6 | TRBD1 | medium-sized | TRBV28 | CASRRQGSGANVLTF | TGTGCCAGCAGAAGACAGGGTTCCGGGGCCAACGTCCTGACTTTC
TRBJ2-2 | TRBD1 | NA | TRBV7-3 | CASSLTPSDRGNTGELFF | TGTGCCAGCAGCTTAACGCCCTCGGACAGGGGAAACACCGGGGAGCTGTTTTTT
TRBJ2-1 | TRBD2 | NA | TRBV10-3 | CAISESGWTSGSDEQFF | TGTGCCATCAGTGAGTCGGGGTGGACTAGCGGGAGCGATGAGCAGTTCTTC
TRBJ1-1 | NA | NA | TRBV2 | CASSTDSPEAFF | TGTGCCAGCAGTACGGACAGCCCTGAAGCTTTCTTT
TRBJ2-3 | TRBD2 | NA | TRBV9 | CASSPRTGTSASFTDTQYF | TGTGCCAGCAGCCCCCGAACCGGGACTAGCGCTTCCTTCACAGATACGCAGTATTTT
TRBJ2-3 | NA | NA | TRBV5-4 | CASSFRTDTQYF | TGTGCCAGCAGTTTTAGAACAGATACGCAGTATTTT
TRBJ1-1 | TRBD1 | NA | TRBV5-5 | CASSVDRGAFF | TGTGCCAGCAGCGTCGACAGGGGAGCTTTCTTT
TRBJ2-1 | TRBD2 | NA | TRBV5-1 | CASSPGLAGYNEQFF | TGCGCCAGCAGCCCTGGACTAGCGGGCTACAATGAGCAGTTCTTC
TRBJ1-5 | NA | NA | TRBV19 | CASSISRLWAQHF | TGTGCCAGTAGTATTTCCAGACTTTGGGCCCAGCATTTT
TRBJ1-1 | TRBD1 | NA | TRBV19 | CASFQGGLDTEAFF | TGTGCCAGCTTCCAAGGGGGCTTAGACACTGAAGCTTTCTTT
TRBJ2-7 | TRBD1 | NA | TRBV6-4 | CASSDSGTVRHYEQYF | TGTGCCAGCAGTGACTCAGGGACAGTGAGACACTACGAGCAGTACTTC